The sequence of this T cell receptor beta chain was determined in a study of T cells in Graves' hyperthyroidism and ophthalmopathy. This clonotype was counted at least ten times. RNA transcripts were the template for amplifying TCR beta CDR3 regions. The study used the HTBI primer set for a first-round RT-PCR of the TCR CDR3. MiXCR, run by TCRdb on the multiplex PCR reads, gives a single entry per CDR3 protein. The top ten clones hold 15% to 20% of a sample with fewer than 600,000 distinct CDR3 sequences, roughly 14% of them seen once. V lost 2 bases, J lost 6 bases, and 10 bases lay in between. The germline gives CDR1 MNHEY, CDR2 SVGAGI. The CDR3 totals 13 residues.

This TCR was sampled from a woman aged 18-35 years with Graves' hyperthyroidism. Material for sequencing was blood. V is TRBV6-5 and J is TRBJ1-2; D gene ambiguous. DNA for the CDR3: TGTGCCAGCAGTTACGTAGGACCCCATGGCTACACCTTC. Amino acids: CASSYVGPHGYTF.